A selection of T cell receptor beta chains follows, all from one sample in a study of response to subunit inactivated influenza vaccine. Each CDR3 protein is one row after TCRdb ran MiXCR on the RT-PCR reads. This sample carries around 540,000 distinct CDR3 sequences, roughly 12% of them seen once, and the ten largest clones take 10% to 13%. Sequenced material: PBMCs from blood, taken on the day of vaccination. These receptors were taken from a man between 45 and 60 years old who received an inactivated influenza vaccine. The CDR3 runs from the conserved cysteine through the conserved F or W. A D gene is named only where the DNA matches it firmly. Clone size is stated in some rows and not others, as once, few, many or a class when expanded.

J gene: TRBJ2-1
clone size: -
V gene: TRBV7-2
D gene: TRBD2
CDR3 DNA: TGTGCCAGCAGCCAACGAAGCGGGAGGGCCGTTTACAATGAGCAGTTCTTC
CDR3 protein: CASSQRSGRAVYNEQFF

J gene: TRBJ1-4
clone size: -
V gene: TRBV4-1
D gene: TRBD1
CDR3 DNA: TGCGCCAGCAGCCAGACAGGGAGGGAAGTGGAAAAACTGTTTTTT
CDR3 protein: CASSQTGREVEKLFF

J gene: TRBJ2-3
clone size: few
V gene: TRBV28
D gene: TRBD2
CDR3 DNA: TGTGCCAGCAGGAAGAGCGGGAGCTCAGATACGCAGTATTTT
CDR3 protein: CASRKSGSSDTQYF

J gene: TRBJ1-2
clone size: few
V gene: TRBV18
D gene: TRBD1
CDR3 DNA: TGTGCCAGCTCACCCCCCGGGACAGGGGGATATGGCTACACCTTC
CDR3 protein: CASSPPGTGGYGYTF

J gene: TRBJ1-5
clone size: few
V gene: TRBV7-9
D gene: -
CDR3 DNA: TGTGCCAGCGGGGCAGACAATCAGCCCCAGCATTTT
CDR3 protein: CASGADNQPQHF

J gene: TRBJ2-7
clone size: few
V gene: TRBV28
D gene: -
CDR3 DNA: TGTGCCAGCAGTTCTTTGTATGGGCAGGGAGCCCCCGAGCAGTACTTC
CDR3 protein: CASSSLYGQGAPEQYF

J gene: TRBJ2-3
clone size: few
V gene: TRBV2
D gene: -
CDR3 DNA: TGTGCCAGCAGTGAAATTGGAGCTAAGTTGGATACGCAGTATTTT
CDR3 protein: CASSEIGAKLDTQYF

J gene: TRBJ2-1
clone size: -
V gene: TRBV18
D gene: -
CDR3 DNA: TGTGCCAGCTCCGACGATCCCCTAAAGGGTGAGCAGTTCTTC
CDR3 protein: CASSDDPLKGEQFF

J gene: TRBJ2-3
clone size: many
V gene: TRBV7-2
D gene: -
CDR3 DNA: TGTGCCAGCAGCCCAGTCCCTAACACAGATACGCAGTATTTT
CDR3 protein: CASSPVPNTDTQYF

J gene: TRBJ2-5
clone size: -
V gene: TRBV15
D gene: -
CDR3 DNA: TGTGCCACCAGCGGCATTGTGACACGACAAGAGACCCAGTACTTC
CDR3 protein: CATSGIVTRQETQYF

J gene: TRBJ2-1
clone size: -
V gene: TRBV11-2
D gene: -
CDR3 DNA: TGTGCCAGCAGCTTAGATCTGAGGGGCTATGAGCAGTTCTTC
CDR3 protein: CASSLDLRGYEQFF

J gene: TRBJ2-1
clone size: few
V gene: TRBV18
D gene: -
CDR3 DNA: TGTGCCAGCTCACCACCGGGCCTAGCGCTCGTTAATGAGCAGTTCTTC
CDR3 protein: CASSPPGLALVNEQFF

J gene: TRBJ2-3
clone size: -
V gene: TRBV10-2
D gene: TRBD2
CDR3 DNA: TGCGCCAGCAGAGCGGGGGGGTTGGATACGCAGTATTTT
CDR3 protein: CASRAGGLDTQYF

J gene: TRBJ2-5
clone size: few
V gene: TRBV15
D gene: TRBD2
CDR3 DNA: TGTGCCACCAGCAGAGATCGTTTAGCGGGGGGAAGGTACCAAGAGACCCAGTACTTC
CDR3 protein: CATSRDRLAGGRYQETQYF

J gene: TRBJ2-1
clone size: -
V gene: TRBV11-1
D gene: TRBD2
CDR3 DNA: TGTGCCAGCAGCTTCCGCCCTAGCGGGACGGGGTATAATGAGCAGTTCTTC
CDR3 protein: CASSFRPSGTGYNEQFF

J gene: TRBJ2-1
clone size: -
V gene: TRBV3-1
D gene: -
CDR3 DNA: TGTGCCAGCAGCCAAGAAGGGTTAGCGGTCCGCGCCCGCAATGAGCAGTTCTTC
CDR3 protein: CASSQEGLAVRARNEQFF

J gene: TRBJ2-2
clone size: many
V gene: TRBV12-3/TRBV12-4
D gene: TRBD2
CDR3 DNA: TGTGCCAGCAGGCAAGCGGGAGGGAACACCGGGGAGCTGTTTTTT
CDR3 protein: CASRQAGGNTGELFF

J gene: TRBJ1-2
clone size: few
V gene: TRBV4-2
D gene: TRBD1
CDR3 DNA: TGTGCCAGCAGCCAAGACGTGGGACAGTCTTATGGCTACACCTTC
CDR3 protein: CASSQDVGQSYGYTF

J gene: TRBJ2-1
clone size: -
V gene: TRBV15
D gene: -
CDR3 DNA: TGTGCCACCAGCATTAAGACTACGCGCGGCACGGAGCAGTTCTTC
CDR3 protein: CATSIKTTRGTEQFF

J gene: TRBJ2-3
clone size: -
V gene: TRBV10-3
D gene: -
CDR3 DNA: TGTGTCATCAGTGGAAACACAGATACGCAGTATTTT
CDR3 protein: CVISGNTDTQYF

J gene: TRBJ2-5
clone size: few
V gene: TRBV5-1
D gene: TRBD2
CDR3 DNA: TGCGCCAGCAGTCATGCTCTAGCGGGAGATACAGAGACCCAGTACTTC
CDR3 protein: CASSHALAGDTETQYF

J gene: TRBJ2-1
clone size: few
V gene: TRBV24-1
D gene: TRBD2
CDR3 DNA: TGTGCCACCAGTGACCCGGGGGGGACGGTGAGCTCCTACAATGAGCAGTTCTTC
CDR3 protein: CATSDPGGTVSSYNEQFF

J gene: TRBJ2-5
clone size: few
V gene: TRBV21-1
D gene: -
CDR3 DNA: TGTGCCAGCAGCACTTGGATCGGCAGGGGTGAGACCCAGTACTTC
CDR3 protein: CASSTWIGRGETQYF

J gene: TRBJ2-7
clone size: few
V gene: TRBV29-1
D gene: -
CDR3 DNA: TGCAGCGTACAGAGGGCTGTCGTCGACGAGCAGTACTTC
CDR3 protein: CSVQRAVVDEQYF

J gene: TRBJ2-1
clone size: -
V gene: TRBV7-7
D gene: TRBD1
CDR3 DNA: TGTGCCAGTGGACAGGGACTGGGCAATGAGCAGTTCTTC
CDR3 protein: CASGQGLGNEQFF

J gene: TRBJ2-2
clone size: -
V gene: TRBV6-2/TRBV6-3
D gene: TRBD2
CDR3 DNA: TGTGCCAGCAGTAAGACTAGCGGGAAGGTCGGCGGGGAGCTGTTTTTT
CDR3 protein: CASSKTSGKVGGELFF

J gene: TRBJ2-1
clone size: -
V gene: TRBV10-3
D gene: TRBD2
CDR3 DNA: TGTGCCACCCGGACTAGCGGAGGGGAGGGATACAATGAGCAGTTCTTC
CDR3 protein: CATRTSGGEGYNEQFF

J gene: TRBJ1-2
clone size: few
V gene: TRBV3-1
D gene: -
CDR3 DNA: TGTGCCAGCAGCCAACAATTACCGGCCTCAACCCCTTATGGCTACACCTTC
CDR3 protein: CASSQQLPASTPYGYTF

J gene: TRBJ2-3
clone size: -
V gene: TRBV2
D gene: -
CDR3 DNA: TGTGCCAGCAGTGTGGGGGTACTCTCTAGCACAGATACGCAGTATTTT
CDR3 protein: CASSVGVLSSTDTQYF

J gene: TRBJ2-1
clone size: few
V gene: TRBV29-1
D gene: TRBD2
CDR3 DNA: TGCAGCGTTGTAAGACTAGCGGGAAGCTACAATGAGCAGTTCTTC
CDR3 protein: CSVVRLAGSYNEQFF

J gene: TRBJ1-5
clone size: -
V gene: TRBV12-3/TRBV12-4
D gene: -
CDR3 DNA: TGTGCCAGCAGTCCCCCTGGGGGACCGTATAGCAATCAGCCCCAGCATTTT
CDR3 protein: CASSPPGGPYSNQPQHF

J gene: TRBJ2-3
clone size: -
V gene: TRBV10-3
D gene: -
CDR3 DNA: TGTGCCATCAGTGAGGGGCGGACTTCGGCAGATACGCAGTATTTT
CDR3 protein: CAISEGRTSADTQYF

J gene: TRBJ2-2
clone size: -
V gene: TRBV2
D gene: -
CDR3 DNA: TGTGCCAGCAGTGATTTGGGGGTACCCGGGGAGCTGTTTTTT
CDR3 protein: CASSDLGVPGELFF